A selection of T cell receptor beta chains follows, all from one sample in a study of blood T cell repertoires in COVID-19. Clones were sequenced by immunoSEQ multiplex PCR, and TCRdb holds only the in-frame ones, with some missing. Of under 200,000 clones detected, about 85% appear once; the ten largest clones hold around 4.9%. Sequenced material: peripheral blood. These receptors originate from a woman aged 80 or older with acute or convalescent COVID-19. CDR3s include the opening cysteine and the closing phenylalanine or tryptophan. A D gene is named only where the DNA matches it firmly. A clone size is listed for some rows: how often the clone was seen (once, few, many), or a class if it is expanded.

>TRBJ1-1|-|-|TRBV19
TGTGCCAGTAGTATAGTCGGGAAGGGAGAGACTGAAGCTTTCTTT
CASSIVGKGETEAFF
>TRBJ2-2|TRBD1|-|TRBV5-4
TGTGCCACCAACACAGGGGGCTATAACACCGGGGAGCTGTTTTTT
CATNTGGYNTGELFF
>TRBJ1-2|-|-|TRBV19
TGTGCCAGTAGGATATTCGGCGCGGGCGGCTACACCTTC
CASRIFGAGGYTF
>TRBJ2-5|TRBD2|-|TRBV6-2/TRBV6-3
TGTGCCAGCAGTTATGATGGCCTAGCGGGAGTAGAGACCCAGTACTTC
CASSYDGLAGVETQYF
>TRBJ1-6|-|-|TRBV28
TGTGCCAGCAGTCCCCCTACGGGTCCTGTTCCACACTTT
CASSPPTGPVPHF
>TRBJ2-3|TRBD1|few|TRBV29-1
TGCAGCGTTACAGGGGACCGGGGAGCTAGCACAGATACGCAGTATTTT
CSVTGDRGASTDTQYF
>TRBJ2-1|TRBD1|-|TRBV11-3
TGTGCCAGCAGCTCGGGACAGGGGGCGGGTGGTGAGCAGTTCTTC
CASSSGQGAGGEQFF
>TRBJ2-7|TRBD1|-|TRBV11-3
TGTGCCAGCAGCCGGACAGGCCCGGGCGAGCAGTACTTC
CASSRTGPGEQYF
>TRBJ2-3|TRBD1|-|TRBV9
TGTGCCAGCAGCGTAACAGGGGTTAGCACAGATACGCAGTATTTT
CASSVTGVSTDTQYF
>TRBJ2-7|-|-|TRBV23-1
TGCGCCAGCAGTCAATGGAGAGAGGGATCCTACGAGCAGTACTTC
CASSQWREGSYEQYF
>TRBJ1-2|-|-|TRBV7-9
TGTGCCAGCAGTCCTACAGGGTTTTGGGACTATGGCTACACCTTC
CASSPTGFWDYGYTF
>TRBJ1-3|-|-|TRBV30
TGTGCCTGGAACCCAGGGGCCAACACCATATATTTT
CAWNPGANTIYF
>TRBJ1-1|-|-|TRBV19
TGTGCCAGTAGTATAGTGGCGGTGAACACTGAAGCTTTCTTT
CASSIVAVNTEAFF
>TRBJ2-7|TRBD2|-|TRBV19
TGTGCCAGTAGTTCCGGACTAGCGGGAGGGGTCCCCTACGAGCAGTACTTC
CASSSGLAGGVPYEQYF
>TRBJ1-1|-|-|TRBV6-5
TGTGCCAGCAGTTATGAGGGCCCGAACACTGAAGCTTTCTTT
CASSYEGPNTEAFF
>TRBJ1-5|-|-|TRBV7-9
TGTGCCAGCAGCTTAGAAGCCTCCTTTATGCATTTT
CASSLEASFMHF
>TRBJ1-2|TRBD1|once|TRBV4-2
TGTGCCAGCAGCCAAGAGGGGACAGGGGAATATGGCTACACCTTC
CASSQEGTGEYGYTF
>TRBJ2-7|TRBD1|-|TRBV5-1
TGCGCCAGCAGCATCGGACAGGGCCCCTACGAGCAGTACTTC
CASSIGQGPYEQYF
>TRBJ1-2|-|-|TRBV5-1
TGCGCCAGCAGCTTGGAATCAAACTATGGCTACACCTTC
CASSLESNYGYTF
>TRBJ2-5|-|-|TRBV5-1
TGCGCCAGCAGCTCCCAGGGCGCCCAAGAGACCCAGTACTTC
CASSSQGAQETQYF
>TRBJ2-6|TRBD2|many|TRBV9
TGTGCCAGCAGCGTAGCCAGCGGGAGGGGGTCCGTCTCTGGGGCCAACGTCCTGACTTTC
CASSVASGRGSVSGANVLTF
>TRBJ2-5|TRBD1|-|TRBV25-1
TGTGCCAGCACCCAGGGGACAGGGATAGAGACCCAGTACTTC
CASTQGTGIETQYF
>TRBJ1-3|-|-|TRBV7-2
TGTGCCAGCAGCTTAAACAGGGCAAGAGGAAACACCATATATTTT
CASSLNRARGNTIYF
>TRBJ2-5|TRBD2|-|TRBV10-1
TGCGCCAGCAGCCCCGGACTAGCGGGAGACGAGACCCAGTACTTC
CASSPGLAGDETQYF
>TRBJ1-6|-|-|TRBV21-1
TGTGCCAGCAGCAATCACAGGGGGCCGGGATCACCCCTCCACTTT
CASSNHRGPGSPLHF
>TRBJ1-1|-|-|TRBV5-4
TGTGCCAGCAGCCTAAATAACAGAGAAGCTTTCTTT
CASSLNNREAFF
>TRBJ1-1|-|once|TRBV11-2
TGTGCCAGCAGCTTCTCCCCGTCGAACACTGAAGCTTTCTTT
CASSFSPSNTEAFF
>TRBJ1-1|TRBD1|-|TRBV29-1
TGCAGCGTGGGACAGGGATACACTGAAGCTTTCTTT
CSVGQGYTEAFF
>TRBJ2-7|TRBD2|-|TRBV6-6
TGTGCCAGCAGTTCCAGACTAGCGGGAGGGTCCTACGAGCAGTACTTC
CASSSRLAGGSYEQYF
>TRBJ2-3|TRBD2|-|TRBV19
TGTGCCAGTAGTATGGGACTAGCGGGAGCAGATACGCAGTATTTT
CASSMGLAGADTQYF
>TRBJ2-3|TRBD2|-|TRBV6-2/TRBV6-3
TGTGCCAGCAGTTGGGGACTAGCGGTTATCCGCACAGATACGCAGTATTTT
CASSWGLAVIRTDTQYF
>TRBJ2-3|TRBD2|-|TRBV18
TGTGCCAGCTCGCTAGGACTAGCGGGAGACGGGGCAGATACGCAGTATTTT
CASSLGLAGDGADTQYF
>TRBJ1-2|-|-|TRBV11-2
TGTGCCAGCAGCTTATACAGTTCCGATGGCTACACCTTC
CASSLYSSDGYTF
>TRBJ1-4|TRBD1|-|TRBV2
TGTGCCAGCAGCAGTACACAGGGGCTGAGGGTTTTTCTGTTTTTT
CASSSTQGLRVFLFF
>TRBJ1-5|-|-|TRBV6-2/TRBV6-3
TGTGCCAGCAGTTACTTTAATAGCAATCAGCCCCAGCATTTT
CASSYFNSNQPQHF
>TRBJ1-1|-|-|TRBV18
TGTGCCAGCGGAGGGGTGAACACTGAAGCTTTCTTT
CASGGVNTEAFF
>TRBJ1-1|-|-|TRBV14
TGTGCCAGCAGCCGACTCGTGATGAACACTGAAGCTTTCTTT
CASSRLVMNTEAFF
>TRBJ2-3|TRBD2|-|TRBV7-3
TGTGCCAGCAGCTCCGGACTAGCGGGTTCGAGCACAGATACGCAGTATTTT
CASSSGLAGSSTDTQYF
>TRBJ2-1|TRBD2|-|TRBV5-1
TGCGCCAGCAGCCCGGGCTCTTTCGGGAGCGGGAGAGGGGACAATGAGCAGTTCTTC
CASSPGSFGSGRGDNEQFF
>TRBJ1-4|TRBD1|-|TRBV6-1
TGTGCCAGCAGTGTATTCAGGGGGCGAAACACCGCAACTAATGAAAAACTGTTTTTT
CASSVFRGRNTATNEKLFF
>TRBJ2-1|TRBD2|-|TRBV18
TGTGCCAGCTCACCGGGGACTAGGGGCTACAATGAGCAGTTCTTC
CASSPGTRGYNEQFF
>TRBJ2-7|TRBD2|-|TRBV20-1
TGCAGTGCTAGTCCCTACTTTGCTAGCGGGAACTACGAGCAGTACTTC
CSASPYFASGNYEQYF
>TRBJ1-5|TRBD1|-|TRBV2
TGTGCCAGCAGGGAGGACAGGGGGGCGACTTATAGCAATCAGCCCCAGCATTTT
CASREDRGATYSNQPQHF
>TRBJ2-5|-|-|TRBV6-5
TGTGCCAGCAGTTACACTACAGGGTTAGCGACCCAGTACTTC
CASSYTTGLATQYF
>TRBJ1-2|TRBD1|-|TRBV10-3
TGTGCCATCCGAGGACAGGGGGAAGCCTATGGCTACACCTTC
CAIRGQGEAYGYTF
>TRBJ1-4|TRBD1|-|TRBV18
TGTGCCAGCCTACCGAACAGGGGGAATGAAAAACTGTTTTTT
CASLPNRGNEKLFF
>TRBJ1-3|-|-|TRBV28
TGTGCCAGCAGTTTCTGGGGCGCGACTGGAAACACCATATATTTT
CASSFWGATGNTIYF
>TRBJ1-2|-|many|TRBV10-3
TGTGCCATCAGTGCAGGGAACTATGGCTACACCTTC
CAISAGNYGYTF
>TRBJ1-1|TRBD1|-|TRBV10-3
TGTGCCATCAGTGAGTGGCCGGACAGGGTCGAGGCTGAAGCTTTCTTT
CAISEWPDRVEAEAFF
>TRBJ1-3|-|-|TRBV9
TGTGCCAGCAGCGCGAGGGCAGACTCTGGAAACACCATATATTTT
CASSARADSGNTIYF
>TRBJ2-2|-|-|TRBV5-1
TGCGCCAGCAGCTTGAGGCAGGACACCGGGGAGCTGTTTTTT
CASSLRQDTGELFF
>TRBJ2-3|-|-|TRBV7-3
TGTGCCAGCAGCCCCATGGTAGCCGCAGATACGCAGTATTTT
CASSPMVAADTQYF
>TRBJ2-7|TRBD2|-|TRBV7-2
TGTGCCAGCAGCTTAAACCTAGCGGGAGGGATAAGCTCCTACGAGCAGTACTTC
CASSLNLAGGISSYEQYF